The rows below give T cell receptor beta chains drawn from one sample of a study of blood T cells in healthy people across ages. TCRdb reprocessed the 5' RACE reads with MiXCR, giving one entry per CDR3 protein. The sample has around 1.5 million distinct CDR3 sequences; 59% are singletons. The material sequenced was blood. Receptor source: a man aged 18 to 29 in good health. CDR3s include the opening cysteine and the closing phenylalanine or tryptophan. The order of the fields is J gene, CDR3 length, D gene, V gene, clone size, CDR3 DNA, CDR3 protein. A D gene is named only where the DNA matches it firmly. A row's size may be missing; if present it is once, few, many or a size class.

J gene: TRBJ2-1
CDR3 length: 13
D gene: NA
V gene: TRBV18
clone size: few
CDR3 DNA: TGTGCCAGCTCACCCGGACTCGTCAATGAGCAGTTCTTC
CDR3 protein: CASSPGLVNEQFF

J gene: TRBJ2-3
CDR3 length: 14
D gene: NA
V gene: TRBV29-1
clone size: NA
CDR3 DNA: TGCAGCGCAGGACAACCCCTGGGCACAGATACGCAGTATTTT
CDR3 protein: CSAGQPLGTDTQYF

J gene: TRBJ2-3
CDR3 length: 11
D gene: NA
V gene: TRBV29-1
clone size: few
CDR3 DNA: TGCAGCGGCTTGGAAGGGGATACGCAGTATTTT
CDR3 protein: CSGLEGDTQYF

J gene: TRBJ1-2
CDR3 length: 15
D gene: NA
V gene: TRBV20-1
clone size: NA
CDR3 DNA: TGCAGTGCTAGAGATCCGGGTAGGGCTCCTTATGGCTACACCTTC
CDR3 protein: CSARDPGRAPYGYTF

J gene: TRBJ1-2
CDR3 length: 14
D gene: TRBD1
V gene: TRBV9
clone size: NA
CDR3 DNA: TGTGCCAGCAGCGGACAGGGGTTGGTCTATGGCTACACCTTC
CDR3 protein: CASSGQGLVYGYTF

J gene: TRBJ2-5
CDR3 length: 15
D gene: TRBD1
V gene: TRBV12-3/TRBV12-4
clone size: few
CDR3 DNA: TGTGCCAGCGGCGGACAGGCCGCGTACCAAGAGACCCAGTACTTC
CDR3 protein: CASGGQAAYQETQYF

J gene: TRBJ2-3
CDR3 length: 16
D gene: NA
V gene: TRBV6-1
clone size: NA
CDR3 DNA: TGTGCCAGCAGTAAAGTGGATGTCCCTAGCACAGATACGCAGTATTTT
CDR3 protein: CASSKVDVPSTDTQYF

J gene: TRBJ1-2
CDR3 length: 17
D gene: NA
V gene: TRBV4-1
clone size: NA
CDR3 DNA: TGCGCCAGCAGCCAAGATCAGATGGGAACTGACAACTATGGCTACACCTTC
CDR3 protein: CASSQDQMGTDNYGYTF

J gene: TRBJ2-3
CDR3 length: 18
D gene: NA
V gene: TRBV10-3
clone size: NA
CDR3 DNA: TGTGCCATCAGTGAGTCCAGGGACAACTTCCGAAGCACAGATACGCAGTATTTT
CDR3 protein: CAISESRDNFRSTDTQYF

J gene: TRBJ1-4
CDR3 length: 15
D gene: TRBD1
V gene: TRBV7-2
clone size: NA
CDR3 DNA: TGTGCCAGCAGCTTCAGGGGGACAACTAATGAAAAACTGTTTTTT
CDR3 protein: CASSFRGTTNEKLFF

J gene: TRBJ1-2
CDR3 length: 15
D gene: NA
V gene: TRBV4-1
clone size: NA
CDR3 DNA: TGCGCCAGCAGCCCCCAGGGTCAGGGGATAGGAGGCTACACCTTC
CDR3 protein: CASSPQGQGIGGYTF

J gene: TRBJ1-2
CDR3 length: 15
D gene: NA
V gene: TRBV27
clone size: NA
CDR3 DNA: TGTGCCAGCAGTCCCATGCCCCAAGAATACTATGGCTACACCTTC
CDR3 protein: CASSPMPQEYYGYTF

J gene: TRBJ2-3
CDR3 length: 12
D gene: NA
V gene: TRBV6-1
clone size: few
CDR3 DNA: TGTGCCAGCAGGCCGTCCCCAGATACGCAGTATTTT
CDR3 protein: CASRPSPDTQYF

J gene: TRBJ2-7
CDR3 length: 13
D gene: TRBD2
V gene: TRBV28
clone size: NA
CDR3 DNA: TGTGCCACCATAAACGGGGGGGGATACGAGCAGTACTTC
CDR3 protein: CATINGGGYEQYF

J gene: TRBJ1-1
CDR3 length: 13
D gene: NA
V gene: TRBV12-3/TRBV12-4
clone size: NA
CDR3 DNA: TGTGGATCCCGGGGGGTCATGAACACTGAAGCTTTCTTT
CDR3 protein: CGSRGVMNTEAFF

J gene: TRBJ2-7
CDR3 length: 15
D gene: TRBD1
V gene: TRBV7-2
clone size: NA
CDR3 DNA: TGTGCCAGTAGCACCATGGGACAGGTCTCCTACGAGCAGTACTTC
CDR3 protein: CASSTMGQVSYEQYF

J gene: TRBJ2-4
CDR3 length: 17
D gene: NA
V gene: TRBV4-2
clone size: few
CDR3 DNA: TGTGCCAGCAGCCAAGAACAGACTCCGACAGCCAAAAACATTCAGTACTTC
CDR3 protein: CASSQEQTPTAKNIQYF

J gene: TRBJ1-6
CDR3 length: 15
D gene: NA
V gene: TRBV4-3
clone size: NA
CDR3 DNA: TGCGCCAGCAGCCATGGATACCCGTCCAATTCACCCCTCCACTTT
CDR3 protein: CASSHGYPSNSPLHF

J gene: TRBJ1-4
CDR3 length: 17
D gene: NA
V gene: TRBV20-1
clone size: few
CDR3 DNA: TGCAGTGCTAGAGATGGGGGTTTTAAGGCAACTAATGAAAAACTGTTTTTT
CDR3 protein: CSARDGGFKATNEKLFF

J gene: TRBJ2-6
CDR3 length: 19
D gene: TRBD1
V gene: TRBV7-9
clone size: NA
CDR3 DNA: TGTGCCAGCACCCTACCCCGGGACAGGGACCACTCTGGGGCCAACGTCCTGACTTTC
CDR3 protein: CASTLPRDRDHSGANVLTF

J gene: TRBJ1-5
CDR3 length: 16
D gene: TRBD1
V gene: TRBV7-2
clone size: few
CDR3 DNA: TGTGCCAGCAGCTTAGTCGAGGGGGCTGGCAATCAGCCCCAGCATTTT
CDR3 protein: CASSLVEGAGNQPQHF

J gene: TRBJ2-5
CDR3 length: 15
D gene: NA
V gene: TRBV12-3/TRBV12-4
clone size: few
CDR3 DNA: TGTGCCAGCAGCACCGGGACGGCGATACAAGAGACCCAGTACTTC
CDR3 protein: CASSTGTAIQETQYF

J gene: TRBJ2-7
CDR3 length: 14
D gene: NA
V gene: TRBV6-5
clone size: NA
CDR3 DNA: TGTGCCAGCAGTTACTCGATGCGGCTCCACGAGCAGTACTTC
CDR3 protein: CASSYSMRLHEQYF

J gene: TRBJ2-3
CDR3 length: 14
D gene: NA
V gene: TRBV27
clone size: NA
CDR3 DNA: TGTGCCAGTTCCGCAGGGCGGAGGCCAGATACGCAGTATTTT
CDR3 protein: CASSAGRRPDTQYF

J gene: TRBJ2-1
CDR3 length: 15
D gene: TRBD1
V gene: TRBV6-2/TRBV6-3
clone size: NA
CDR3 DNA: TGTGCCAGCAGTTACTCGGCTCATGCCGGGACAGGTCAGTTCTTC
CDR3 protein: CASSYSAHAGTGQFF

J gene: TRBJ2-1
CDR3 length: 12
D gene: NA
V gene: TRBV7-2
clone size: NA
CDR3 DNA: TGTGCCAGCAGCTACGCCGCGGGTGAGCAGTTCTTC
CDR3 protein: CASSYAAGEQFF

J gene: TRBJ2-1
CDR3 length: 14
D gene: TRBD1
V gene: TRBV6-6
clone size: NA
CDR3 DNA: TGTGCCAGCAGTTCAGACAGGGGGCCGAATGAGCAGTTCTTC
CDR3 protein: CASSSDRGPNEQFF

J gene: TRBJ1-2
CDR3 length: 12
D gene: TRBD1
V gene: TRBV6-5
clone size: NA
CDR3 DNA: TGTGCCAGCTGCCGACAGGGGTCTGGCTACACCTTC
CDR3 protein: CASCRQGSGYTF

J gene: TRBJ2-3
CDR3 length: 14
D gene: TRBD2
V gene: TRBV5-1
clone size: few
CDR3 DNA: TGCGCCAGCAGCTCCCGGACTAGCGCAGATACGCAGTATTTT
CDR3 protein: CASSSRTSADTQYF

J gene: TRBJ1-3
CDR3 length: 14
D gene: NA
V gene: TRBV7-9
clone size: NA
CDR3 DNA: TGTGCCAGCAGTTTGACGAGCTCTGGAAACACCATATATTTT
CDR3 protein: CASSLTSSGNTIYF

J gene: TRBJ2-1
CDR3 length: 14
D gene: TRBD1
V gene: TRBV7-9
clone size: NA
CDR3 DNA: TGTGCCAGCAGATGGGACAGTTACTACAATGAGCAGTTCTTC
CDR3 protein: CASRWDSYYNEQFF

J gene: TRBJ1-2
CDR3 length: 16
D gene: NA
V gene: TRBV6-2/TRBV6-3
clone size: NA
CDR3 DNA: TGTGCCAGCAGACACTCCAAAAATACAGGGTTCCATGGCTACACCTTC
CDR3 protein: CASRHSKNTGFHGYTF

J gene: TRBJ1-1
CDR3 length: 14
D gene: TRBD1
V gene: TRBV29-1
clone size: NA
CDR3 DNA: TGCAGCGCCGAAGCTTCGTGGACAGGGACTGAAGCTTTCTTT
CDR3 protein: CSAEASWTGTEAFF

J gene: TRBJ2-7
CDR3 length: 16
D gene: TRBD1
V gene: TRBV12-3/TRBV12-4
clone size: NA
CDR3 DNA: TGTGCCAGCAGTTTAGCGGCTGGGACAGGGGGCGTCGAGCAGTACTTC
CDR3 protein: CASSLAAGTGGVEQYF

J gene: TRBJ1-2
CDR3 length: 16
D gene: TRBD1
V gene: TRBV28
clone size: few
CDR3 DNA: TGTGCCAGCAGTTTCCAAATTAACAGGGGACGGTATGGCTACACCTTC
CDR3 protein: CASSFQINRGRYGYTF

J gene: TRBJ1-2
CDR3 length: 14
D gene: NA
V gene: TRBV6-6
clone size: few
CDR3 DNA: TGTGCCAGCAGAGCCAAGACAGAGAACTATGGCTACACCTTC
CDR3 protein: CASRAKTENYGYTF

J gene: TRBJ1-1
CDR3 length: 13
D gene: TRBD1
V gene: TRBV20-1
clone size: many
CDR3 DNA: TGCAGTGCACAGGACAGGGGGATCACTGAAGCTTTCTTT
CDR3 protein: CSAQDRGITEAFF

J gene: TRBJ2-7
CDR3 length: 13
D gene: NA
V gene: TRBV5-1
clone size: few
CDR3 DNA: TGCGCCAGCAGCTCGAGGGAGGTGAACGAGCAGTACTTC
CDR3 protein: CASSSREVNEQYF

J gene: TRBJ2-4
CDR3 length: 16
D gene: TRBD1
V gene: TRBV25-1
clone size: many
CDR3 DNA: TGTGCCAGCAGCGCTCCGACCGGGACAGGGGGAGGCATTCAGTACTTC
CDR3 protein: CASSAPTGTGGGIQYF

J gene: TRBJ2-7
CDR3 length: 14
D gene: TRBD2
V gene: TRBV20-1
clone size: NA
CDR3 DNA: TGCAGTGCTAGAGCTAGCGGGGGCCTCCACGAGCAGTACTTC
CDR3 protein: CSARASGGLHEQYF

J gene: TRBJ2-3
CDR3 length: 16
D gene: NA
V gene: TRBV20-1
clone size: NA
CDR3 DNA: TGCAGTGCTAGAGCTAACACTAGATACCAGACGGATACGCAGTATTTT
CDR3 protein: CSARANTRYQTDTQYF

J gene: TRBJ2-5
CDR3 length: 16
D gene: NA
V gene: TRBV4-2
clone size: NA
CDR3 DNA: TGTGCCAGCAGCCAAGAGAGGACACAGTTGGGGGAGACCCAGTACTTC
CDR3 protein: CASSQERTQLGETQYF

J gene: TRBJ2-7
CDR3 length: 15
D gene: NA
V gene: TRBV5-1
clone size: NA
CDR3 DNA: TGCGCCAGCAGCTTGGAAATAGGGTCGACCTACGAGCAGTACTTC
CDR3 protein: CASSLEIGSTYEQYF

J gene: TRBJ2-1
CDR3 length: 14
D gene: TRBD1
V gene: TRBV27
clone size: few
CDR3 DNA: TGTGCCAGCAGTTCAGGGGGCGACTACAATGAGCAGTTCTTC
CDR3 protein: CASSSGGDYNEQFF

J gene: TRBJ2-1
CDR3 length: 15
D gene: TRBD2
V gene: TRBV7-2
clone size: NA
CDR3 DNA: TGTGCCAGCAGCTTATCGGCTAGCGGTTACAATGAGCAGTTCTTC
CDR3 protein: CASSLSASGYNEQFF

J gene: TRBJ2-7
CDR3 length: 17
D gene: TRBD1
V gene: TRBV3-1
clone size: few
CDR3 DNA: TGTGCCAGCAGCCAAGACTGGACAGGGGCAGCGGCGTACGAGCAGTACTTC
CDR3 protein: CASSQDWTGAAAYEQYF

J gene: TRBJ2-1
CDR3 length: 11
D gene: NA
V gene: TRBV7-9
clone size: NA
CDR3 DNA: TGTGCCAGCAGCGAACCAAATGAGCAGTTCTTC
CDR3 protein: CASSEPNEQFF

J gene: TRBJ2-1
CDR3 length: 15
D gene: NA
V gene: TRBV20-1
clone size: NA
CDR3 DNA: TGCGGTGCTGGACTACACCCTAACTTATACAATGAGCAGTTCTTC
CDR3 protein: CGAGLHPNLYNEQFF

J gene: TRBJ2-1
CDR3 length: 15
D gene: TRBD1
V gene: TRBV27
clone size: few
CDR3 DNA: TGTGCCAGCAGTTTGGGACAGCCCTCTACGGATGAGCAGTTCTTC
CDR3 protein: CASSLGQPSTDEQFF

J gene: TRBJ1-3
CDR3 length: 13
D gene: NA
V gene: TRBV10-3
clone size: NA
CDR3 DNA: TGTGCCATGACCCGGGGAACTGGAAACACCATATATTTT
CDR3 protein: CAMTRGTGNTIYF

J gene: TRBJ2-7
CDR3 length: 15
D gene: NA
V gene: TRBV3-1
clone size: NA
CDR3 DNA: TGTGCCAGCAGCCAAGTGGGCCCACGGGCCCACGAGCAGTACTTC
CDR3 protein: CASSQVGPRAHEQYF

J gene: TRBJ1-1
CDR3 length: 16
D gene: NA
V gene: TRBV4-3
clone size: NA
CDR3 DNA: TGCGCCAGCAGCCAAGAGTCAACTTTGGCGAACACTGAAGCTTTCTTT
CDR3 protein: CASSQESTLANTEAFF

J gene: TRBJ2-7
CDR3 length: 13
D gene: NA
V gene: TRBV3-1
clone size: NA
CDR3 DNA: TGTGCCAGCAGCCCCTCCTCGGAGGGCGAGCAGTACTTC
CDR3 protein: CASSPSSEGEQYF